The sequence of this T cell receptor beta chain was determined in a study of shared clonotypes between healthy human individuals. Across the study: Each donor's CD4 naive and CD4 memory cells filled three plates apiece, CD8 naive two, and CD8 memory one.

The naive CD8 subset, CD45RO-negative cells positively selected for CCR7, excluded terminally differentiated effector memory CD45RA+ cells. Points on this clone: Other nucleotide sequences from this sample produce the same CDR3.

Each cell subset's genomic DNA was divided evenly among several immunoSEQ plates. The data were produced by immunoSEQ multiplex PCR, yet TCRdb's version contains in-frame clones alone and is incomplete. Seen here are roughly 2.1 million clones, approximately 94% observed once, and the top ten hold about 1.8%. The CDR3 is made up of 14 amino acids. V lost 6 bases, J lost 0 bases, and 10 bases lay in between. CDR1 and CDR2 (germline): MNHEY, SMNVEV (reference sequence). This chain connects TRBV27 to TRBJ2-3; weak D call: TRBD2 (5 bases). Source material: naive CD8+ T cells from PBMCs. This sequence originates from a man between 18 and 35 years old in good health. Some clones in this sample may be carry-over from other donors' samples. The CDR3 DNA sequence: TGTGCCAGCAGACTGAGAGGGAGCACAGATACGCAGTATTTT. Its translation is CASRLRGSTDTQYF.